This entry concerns a single T cell receptor beta chain. Its antigen is as yet unknown. 13 Jbeta primers and 60 Vbeta primers were used for the PCR. Produced via immunoSEQ multiplex PCR; TCRdb's table is partial and in-frame only. In the table there are 190,000 or so clones, approximately 79% of which are singletons. The data belong to a study of cytomegalovirus exposure and HLA in healthy donors. Background on the study: Earlier, 117 million unique TCR beta sequences were recovered from about 170 million T cells by an analysis. Whole-study findings and limits: Further analysis, carried out later, found HLA-associated TCR beta chains more clonally expanded than equally common other chains.

The CDR3 loop spans 16 amino acids. CDR1 is SGHVS and CDR2 is FQNEAQ in the germline V gene. Between the trimmed V and J ends, which lost 5 bases and 1 base, there was a span of 15 bases. The material sequenced was PBMCs. This chain links TRBV7-8 with TRBJ2-4; D not certain. This receptor was identified in a girl between 5 and 17 years old in good health and CMV-seropositive. The DNA for the CDR3 is TGTGCCAGCAGCCCCCCGGTCTCCAAGGCCAAAAACATTCAGTACTTC. It encodes CASSPPVSKAKNIQYF.